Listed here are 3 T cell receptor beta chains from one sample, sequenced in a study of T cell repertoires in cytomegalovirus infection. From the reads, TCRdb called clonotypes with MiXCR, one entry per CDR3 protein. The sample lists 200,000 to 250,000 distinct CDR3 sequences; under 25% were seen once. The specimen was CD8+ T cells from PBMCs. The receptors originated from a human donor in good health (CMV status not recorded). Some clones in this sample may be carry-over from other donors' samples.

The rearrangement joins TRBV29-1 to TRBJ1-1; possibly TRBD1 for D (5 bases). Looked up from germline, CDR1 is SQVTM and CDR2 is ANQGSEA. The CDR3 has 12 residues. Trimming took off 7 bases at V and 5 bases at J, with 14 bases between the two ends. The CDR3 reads CSATGARTEAFF. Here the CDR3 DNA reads TGCAGCGCCACAGGCGCGCGGACTGAAGCTTTCTTT.

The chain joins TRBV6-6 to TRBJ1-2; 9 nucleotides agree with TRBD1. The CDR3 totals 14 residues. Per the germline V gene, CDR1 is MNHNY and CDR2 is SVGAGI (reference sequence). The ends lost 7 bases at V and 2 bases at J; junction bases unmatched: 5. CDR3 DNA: TGTGCCAGCACTACACAGGGGGCAAACTATGGCTACACCTTC. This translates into CASTTQGANYGYTF.

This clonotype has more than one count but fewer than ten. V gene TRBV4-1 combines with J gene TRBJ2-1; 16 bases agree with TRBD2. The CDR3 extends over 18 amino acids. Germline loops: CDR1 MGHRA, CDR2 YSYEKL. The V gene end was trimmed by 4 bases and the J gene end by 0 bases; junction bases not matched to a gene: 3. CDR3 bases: TGCGCCAGCAGCCTCGGGACTAGCGGGGGGGCCTCCTACAATGAGCAGTTCTTC. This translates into CASSLGTSGGASYNEQFF.